Below, 5 T cell receptor beta chains from the same sample are listed, as sequenced in a study of molecular identifiers for immune sequencing clone quantification. TCRdb re-called the PCR reads with MiXCR, one entry per CDR3 protein. The sample holds about 63,000 distinct CDR3 sequences, about 19% seen once. The specimen was naive CD8+ T cells from blood, with Jurkat cell RNA spiked in. The subset here: FACS-sorted CD8+CD4-CCR7+CD45RA+ naive T cells. These receptors were collected from a human donor in good health. Some libraries in this study had Jurkat cell RNA spiked in.

To note about this clonotype: An end of the junction differs from the germline gene, which may be a read error. This sequence joins TRBV7-9 and TRBJ2-7; D may correspond to TRBD1 or TRBD2 (6 bases each). CDR3 length: 18 amino acids. CDR1 is SEHNR, CDR2 FQNEAQ, per germline (reference sequence). The CDR3 nucleotides are TGTGCCAGCGGCTTAGACGTCTTTCGCGGGACAAAATACGACGAGCAGTACTTC. Its protein product is CASGLDVFRGTKYDEQYF.

This clonotype was counted only a few times. This chain connects TRBV5-1 to TRBJ2-1, with 7 nucleotides matching TRBD1. V shed 3 bases, J shed 1 base, and the junction held 7 bases outside the gene matches. Germline CDR1 SGHRS, CDR2 YFSETQ. This CDR3 region has 16 residues. This chain's CDR3 is CASSSPETGSYNEQFF. CDR3 bases: TGCGCCAGCAGCTCGCCCGAGACAGGGTCCTACAATGAGCAGTTCTTC.

The rearrangement uses TRBV20-1 and TRBJ2-3; D is uncertain. The CDR3 spans 14 residues. The germline V and J ends were trimmed by 6 bases and 5 bases, with 18 bases remaining between them. Germline V gives CDR1 DFQATT, CDR2 SNEGSKA (reference sequence). CDR3 coding DNA: TGCAGTGCACTACTCCGGTCGCTTCAAGATACGCAGTATTTT. It is translated as CSALLRSLQDTQYF.

This clonotype has ten or more counts. This chain uses TRBV19 with TRBJ2-7, with D hard to call. This CDR3 has 13 residues. CDR1 and CDR2 (germline): LNHDA, SQIVND (reference sequence). V shed 3 bases and J shed 3 bases, with 9 bases lying between them. The CDR3 bases are TGTGCCAGTAGTATTACGGCCAGCTACGAGCAGTACTTC. It specifies CASSITASYEQYF.

Ten or more counts support this clonotype. The J gene is TRBJ2-7, the V gene TRBV4-3; TRBD2 is a possible D gene (5 bases). There are 13 residues in the CDR3. The germline gives CDR1 LGHNA, CDR2 YSLEER. Trimming cost V 1 base and J 1 base, with 5 bases left between them. The CDR3 sequence: CASSQGTSYEQYF. Written as DNA, the CDR3 is TGCGCCAGCAGCCAAGGGACTTCCTACGAGCAGTACTTC.